This paragraph covers one TCR beta chain sequence. Generated by immunoSEQ multiplex PCR, the TCRdb table keeps only in-frame clones and is missing some. The data contain 11,000 to 15,000 clones, roughly 29% of them singletons. This sample was included in a study of graft-versus-host responses after intestinal transplantation. At the level of the study: Isolated intestinal, liver-intestinal, or multivisceral transplants were what recipients had. Induction using anti-thymocyte globulin, followed by tacrolimus and steroids for two to three years, was given to all recipients.

Notes on the study in general: Early HvG declines after transplant were associated with peak circulating GvH clone levels.

The source of this sequence is a human patient who received an intestinal transplant. The sequencing here drew on alloreactive CD4+ T cells from a mixed lymphocyte reaction culture, taken before intestinal transplant. Sample subset: CFSE-low proliferating T cells sorted from roughly 6-day pre-transplant mixed lymphocyte reaction (GvH or HvG direction).

DNA of the CDR3: TGTGCCAGCAGCCCATCGACAGGTACCGCGCTCCGAGCTAACTATGGCTACACCTTC. Protein: CASSPSTGTALRANYGYTF. The chain recombines TRBV9 with TRBJ1-2; tentatively, D is TRBD1 (6 bases). The V gene's germline CDR1 is SGDLS and CDR2 YYNGEE. The CDR3 runs 19 residues. Trimming took 4 bases from V and 0 from J, leaving 25 bases between them.